Listed here are 15 T cell receptor beta chains from one sample, sequenced in a study of blood T cells in healthy people across ages. Together with a sample-barcoded 5' primer, a J-beta primer mix was included in a second PCR lasting roughly 6 to 12 cycles. TCRdb passed the 5' RACE reads through MiXCR, listing each CDR3 protein once. This table has 600,000 to 800,000 distinct CDR3 sequences, about 21% appearing once. Sequencing used blood. Receptors were obtained from a man between 65 and 85 years old in good health.

This clonotype was found a few times. The CDR3 is CASSLDPGNTDTQYF. The CDR3 bases are TGTGCCAGCAGCTTAGACCCCGGGAACACAGATACGCAGTATTTT. The V call is TRBV7-8, the J call TRBJ2-3; D might be TRBD2 (5 bases). Germline CDR1 is SGHVS and CDR2 is FQNEAQ. The CDR3 has 15 residues. V dropped 1 base and J dropped 2 bases, with 10 bases sitting between them.

This clonotype was seen a handful of times. The chain is built from TRBV20-1 and TRBJ2-5; 8 nucleotides agree with TRBD2. Trimming removed 6 bases from V and 1 base from J; junction bases left unmatched: 10. In germline, CDR1 is DFQATT, CDR2 SNEGSKA (reference sequence). The CDR3 loop spans 15 amino acids. The CDR3: CSAGGLAGFQETQYF. Here the CDR3 DNA reads TGCAGTGCGGGTGGGCTAGCGGGCTTCCAAGAGACCCAGTACTTC.

This clonotype came up many times. This chain connects TRBV28 to TRBJ2-4; D gene ambiguous. The germline V gene encodes CDR1 MDHEN and CDR2 SYDVKM. The CDR3 extends over 14 amino acids. The V end was cut by 4 bases, the J end by 0 bases, with 7 bases between. CDR3 nucleotide sequence: TGTGCCAGCAGTTCTCCGGGAGCCAAAAACATTCAGTACTTC. Protein product: CASSSPGAKNIQYF.

This clonotype has only a few counts. V usage is TRBV14 and J usage is TRBJ1-1, with no clear D. V lost 4 bases, J lost 1 base, and 13 bases lay in between. This CDR3 region has 15 residues. Germline V gene lookup returns CDR1 SGHDN and CDR2 FVKESK. CDR3: CASSRLGFSNTEAFF. For the CDR3, the DNA is TGTGCCAGCAGCCGATTGGGTTTCTCGAACACTGAAGCTTTCTTT.

In its sample, this clonotype was seen a few times. The chain couples TRBV7-9 to TRBJ1-1, with D maybe TRBD1 (5 bases). There are 14 residues in the CDR3. CDR1 SEHNR and CDR2 FQNEAQ come from the germline V gene (reference sequence). V lost 5 bases, J lost 3 bases, and 13 bases lay in between. The DNA of the CDR3 is TGTGCCAGCAGCCTACCGACGGGGGACACTGAAGCTTTCTTT. It translates to CASSLPTGDTEAFF. The full variable domain, completed using reference TRBV7-9 and TRBJ1-1, is DTGVSQNPRHKITKRGQNVTFRCDPISEHNRLYWYRQTLGQGPEFLTYFQNEAQLEKSRLLSDRFSAERPKGSFSTLEIQRTEQGDSAMYLCASSLPTGDTEAFFGQGTRLTVV.

This clonotype was counted only a few times. The V and J genes are TRBV18 and TRBJ2-7, with unresolved D. Between the trimmed V and J ends, which lost 3 bases and 4 bases, there was a span of 7 bases. From germline, CDR1 is KGHSH and CDR2 LQKENI. The CDR3 contains 12 residues. CDR3 sequence reads: CASSPQAYEQYF. The CDR3 nucleotides read TGTGCCAGCTCACCTCAGGCTTACGAGCAGTACTTC.

This clonotype was seen repeatedly, ten times or more. The rearrangement links TRBV29-1 to TRBJ2-7; D may be TRBD1 (6 bases). Trimming removed 1 base from V and 3 bases from J, with 22 bases in between. CDR1 SQVTM and CDR2 ANQGSEA come from the germline V gene. CDR3 length equals 17 residues. CDR3 region: CSVEAAGGQQPRYEQYF. The CDR3 bases are TGCAGCGTTGAAGCGGCTGGGGGACAACAACCCCGCTACGAGCAGTACTTC.

The table lists this clonotype with a few counts. The V and J genes are TRBV5-1 and TRBJ2-7, with TRBD2 identical over 7 bases. CDR1 and CDR2 from the germline V gene are SGHRS and YFSETQ. V dropped 3 bases and J dropped 0; count of bases not matched to a gene: 6. The CDR3 loop spans 15 amino acids. The CDR3 spells CASSYPGGSSYEQYF. The DNA of the CDR3 is TGCGCCAGCAGCTACCCCGGCGGGAGCTCCTACGAGCAGTACTTC.

J is TRBJ1-4 and V is TRBV28; D not certain. This CDR3 spans 13 amino acids. The germline CDR1 and CDR2 sequences are MDHEN and SYDVKM. V dropped 4 bases and J dropped 8 bases, with 11 bases sitting between them. The DNA of the CDR3 is TGTGCCAGCAGTTCCCCCGGAAGGGAAAAACTGTTTTTT. Translation: CASSSPGREKLFF. Supplemented by reference TRBV28 and TRBJ1-4, the full variable domain reads DVKVTQSSRYLVKRTGEKVFLECVQDMDHENMFWYRQDPGLGLRLIYFSYDVKMKEKGDIPEGYSVSREKKERFSLILESASTNQTSMYLCASSSPGREKLFFGSGTQLSVL.

The chain uses TRBV29-1 and TRBJ2-1, with D tentatively TRBD2 (7 bases). The ends were cut back, 8 bases at V and 4 bases at J, with 18 bases in the middle. This CDR3 comprises 14 residues. In germline, CDR1 is SQVTM, CDR2 ANQGSEA. CDR3 protein: CSTEGDYVYNEQFF. CDR3 DNA: TGCAGCACCGAGGGGGACTATGTATACAATGAGCAGTTCTTC.

The CDR3 nucleotides read TGTGCCAGCAGTACAGGGGGCGCCGCAGATACGCAGTATTTT. It specifies CASSTGGAADTQYF. The J gene is TRBJ2-3, the V gene TRBV7-9, with 9 bases aligning to TRBD1. The CDR3 contains 14 residues. The ends lost 6 bases at V and 4 bases at J; junction bases unmatched: 5. Germline-derived CDR1 and CDR2 are SEHNR and FQNEAQ (reference sequence).

The DNA of the CDR3 is TGTGCCAGCAGCTTGGTTGTGCCAAATGGAAACACTGAAGCTTTCTTT. Translation gives CASSLVVPNGNTEAFF. This sequence joins TRBV7-9 and TRBJ1-1; D not certain. This CDR3 has 16 amino acids. V gave up 3 bases and J gave up 2 bases, with 16 bases separating them. Looked up from germline, CDR1 is SEHNR and CDR2 is FQNEAQ (reference sequence).

This clonotype was seen a few times. V gene TRBV7-2 combines with J gene TRBJ2-1, with 12 positions matching TRBD2. The DNA end lines up better with TRBJ2-5; the J call may be wrong. The CDR3 is made up of 17 amino acids. Germline CDR1 reads SGHTA; CDR2 reads FQGNSA. The CDR3 here is CASSPKTSGSLRETQYF. CDR3 coding DNA: TGTGCCAGCAGCCCCAAGACTAGCGGGAGTCTCCGGGAGACCCAGTACTTC.

This chain joins TRBV20-1 and TRBJ2-7; 8 bases are shared with TRBD1. With V trimmed by 2 bases and J by 2 bases, 11 bases remained unmatched. This CDR3 region has 16 residues. Germline CDR1 is DFQATT and CDR2 is SNEGSKA (reference sequence). CDR3 in amino acids: CSARTQFPDRAYEQYF. The CDR3 DNA reads as TGCAGTGCTAGAACCCAATTCCCGGACAGGGCCTACGAGCAGTACTTC.

This clonotype was counted a few times. The V gene is TRBV3-1, the J gene TRBJ1-2; a weak D match, TRBD1 (5 bases). Per the germline V gene, CDR1 is LGHDT and CDR2 is YNNKEL (reference sequence). The CDR3 loop spans 15 amino acids. The V gene lost 0 bases and the J gene lost 7 bases, with 15 bases spanning the gap. CDR3 protein: CASSQEVPRVGGYTF. For the CDR3, the DNA is TGTGCCAGCAGCCAAGAGGTTCCCAGGGTGGGTGGCTACACCTTC.